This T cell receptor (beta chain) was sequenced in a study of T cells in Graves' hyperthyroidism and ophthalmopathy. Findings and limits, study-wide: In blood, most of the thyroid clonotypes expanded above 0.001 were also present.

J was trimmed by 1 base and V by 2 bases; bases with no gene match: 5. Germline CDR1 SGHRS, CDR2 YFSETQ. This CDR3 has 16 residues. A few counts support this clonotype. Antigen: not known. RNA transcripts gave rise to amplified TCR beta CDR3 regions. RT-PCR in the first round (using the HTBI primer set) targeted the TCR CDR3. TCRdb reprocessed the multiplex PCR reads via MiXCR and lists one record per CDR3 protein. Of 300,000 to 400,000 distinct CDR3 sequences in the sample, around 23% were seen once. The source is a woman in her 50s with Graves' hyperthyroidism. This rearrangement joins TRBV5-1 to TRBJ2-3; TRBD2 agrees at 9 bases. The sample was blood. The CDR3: CASSFRAGGGTDTQYF. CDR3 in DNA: TGCGCCAGCAGCTTCCGGGCGGGGGGGGGCACAGATACGCAGTATTTT.